This passage covers 10 T cell receptor beta chains from one sample sequenced in a study of T cells expressing NK-cell markers. From the 5' RACE reads, TCRdb lists one entry per CDR3 protein and no DNA. This sample's table has hundreds of thousands of distinct CDR3 sequences. The source material was blood T cells: a sorted CD56 or NKG2C T cell subset, CD4+ or CD8+ T cells, or bulk PBMC T cells (not recorded which). The receptors were gathered from a young man in good health.

The V and J genes are TRBV7-8 and TRBJ2-2; TCRdb's D call of TRBD2 is untestable without DNA. Germline CDR1 SGHVS, CDR2 FQNEAQ. The CDR3 sequence is 15 residues long. The CDR3 loop reads CASSLGLESTGELFF.

The rearrangement uses TRBV12-3 or TRBV12-4 and TRBJ2-5; TCRdb's assignment of TRBD2 cannot be checked, as there is no DNA. This CDR3 spans 17 amino acids. CDR3 residues: CASSRRLAGHLQETQYF.

The chain is built from TRBV29-1 and TRBJ1-4. In germline, CDR1 is SQVTM, CDR2 ANQGSEA. The CDR3 has 11 amino acids. CDR3 in amino acids: CSVIIGEKLFF. The complete variable domain, with remaining parts taken from reference TRBV29-1 and TRBJ1-4, reads SAVISQKPSRDICQRGTSLTIQCQVDSQVTMMFWYRQQPGQSLTLIATANQGSEATYESGFVIDKFPISRPNLTFSTLTVSNMSPEDSSIYLCSVIIGEKLFFGSGTQLSVL.

The rearrangement joins TRBV20-1 to TRBJ2-7; TCRdb proposes TRBD2, but this gene call is untestable without DNA. This CDR3 has 14 amino acids. Per the germline V gene, CDR1 is DFQATT and CDR2 is SNEGSKA (reference sequence). CDR3 sequence reads: CSAPIAGGPFEQYF.

This chain connects TRBV6-4 to TRBJ2-1; TCRdb lists TRBD2, though no DNA is available to test this call. Germline CDR1 MRHNA, CDR2 SNTAGT. The CDR3 is 15 residues long. This chain's CDR3 is CASTKGALGDNEQFF.

The J gene is TRBJ2-1, the V gene TRBV25-1; lacking DNA, the TRBD1 call made by TCRdb goes unchecked. The CDR3 covers 14 residues. Germline-derived CDR1 and CDR2 are MGHDK and SYGVNS. CDR3 amino acids: CASSREAQRGGQFF.

This chain links TRBV28 with TRBJ1-5; TCRdb designates TRBD1, a call that cannot be tested without DNA. Germline V gene sequence: CDR1 MDHEN, CDR2 SYDVKM. The CDR3 is 15 amino acids. CDR3 sequence reads: CASTDGRRDNQPQHF.

The V call is TRBV4-1, the J call TRBJ2-1; TCRdb lists TRBD1, though no DNA is available to test this call. The CDR3 runs 15 residues. CDR1 is MGHRA and CDR2 is YSYEKL in the germline V gene. The CDR3 spells CASSPPSDRVDEQFF.

The chain joins TRBV12-3 or TRBV12-4 to TRBJ2-3; TCRdb returns TRBD1, unconfirmable since there is no DNA. The CDR3 totals 15 residues. The CDR3 spells CASSSIRGRTDTQYF.

V and J are TRBV24-1 and TRBJ2-1; TCRdb reports TRBD1, a call that lacks DNA to check it against. Germline lookup yields CDR1 KGHDR and CDR2 SFDVKD. This CDR3 region has 14 residues. The CDR3 loop is CATSDPLDYNEQFF.